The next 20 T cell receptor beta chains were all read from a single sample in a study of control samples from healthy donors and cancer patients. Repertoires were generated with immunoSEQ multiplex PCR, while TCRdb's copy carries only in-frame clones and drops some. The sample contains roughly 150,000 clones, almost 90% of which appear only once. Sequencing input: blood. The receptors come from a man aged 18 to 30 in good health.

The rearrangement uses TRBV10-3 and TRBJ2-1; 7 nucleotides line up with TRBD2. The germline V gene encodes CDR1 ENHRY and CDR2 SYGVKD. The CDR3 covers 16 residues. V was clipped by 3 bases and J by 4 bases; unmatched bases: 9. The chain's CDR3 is CAISDPAGSTYNEQFF. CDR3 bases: TGTGCCATCAGTGACCCAGCGGGGTCCACATACAATGAGCAGTTCTTC.

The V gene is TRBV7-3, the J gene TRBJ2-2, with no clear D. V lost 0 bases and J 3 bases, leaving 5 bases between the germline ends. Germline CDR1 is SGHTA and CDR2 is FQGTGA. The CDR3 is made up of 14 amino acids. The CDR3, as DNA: TGTGCCAGCAGCTTAACGGTTGACACCGGGGAGCTGTTTTTT. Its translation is CASSLTVDTGELFF. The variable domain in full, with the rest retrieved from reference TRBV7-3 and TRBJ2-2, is GAGVSQTPSNKVTEKGKYVELRCDPISGHTALYWYRQSLGQGPEFLIYFQGTGAADDSGLPNDRFFAVRPEGSVSTLKIQRTERGDSAVYLCASSLTVDTGELFFGEGSRLTVL.

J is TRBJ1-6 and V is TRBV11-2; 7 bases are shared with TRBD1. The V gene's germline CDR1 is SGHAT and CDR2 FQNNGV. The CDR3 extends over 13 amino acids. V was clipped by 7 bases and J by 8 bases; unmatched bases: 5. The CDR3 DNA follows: TGTGCCAGCAAGGGGGCAGGGGATTCACCCCTCCACTTT. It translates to CASKGAGDSPLHF.

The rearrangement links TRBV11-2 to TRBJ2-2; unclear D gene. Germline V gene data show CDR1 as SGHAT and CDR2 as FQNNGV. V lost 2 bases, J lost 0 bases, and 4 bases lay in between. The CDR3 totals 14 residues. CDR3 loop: CASSLWTNTGELFF. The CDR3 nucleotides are TGTGCCAGCAGCTTATGGACGAACACCGGGGAGCTGTTTTTT.

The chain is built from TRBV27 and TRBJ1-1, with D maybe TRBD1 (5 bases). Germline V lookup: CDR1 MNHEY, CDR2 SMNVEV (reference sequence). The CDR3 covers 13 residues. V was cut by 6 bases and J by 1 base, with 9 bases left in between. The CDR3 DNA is TGTGCCAGCAGCCTGACAGCGAACACTGAAGCTTTCTTT. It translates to CASSLTANTEAFF.

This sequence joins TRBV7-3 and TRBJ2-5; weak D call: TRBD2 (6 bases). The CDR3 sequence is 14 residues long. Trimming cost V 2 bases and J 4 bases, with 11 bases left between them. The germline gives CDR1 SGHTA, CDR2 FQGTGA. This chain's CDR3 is CASSLAGFGETQYF. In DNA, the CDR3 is TGTGCCAGCAGCTTAGCGGGGTTCGGAGAGACCCAGTACTTC.

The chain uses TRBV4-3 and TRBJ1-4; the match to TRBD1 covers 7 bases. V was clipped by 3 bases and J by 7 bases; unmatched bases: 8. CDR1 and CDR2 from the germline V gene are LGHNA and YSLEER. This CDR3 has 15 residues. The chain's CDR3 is CASSQSGGGREKLFF. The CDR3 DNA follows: TGCGCCAGCAGCCAGTCAGGGGGGGGACGTGAAAAACTGTTTTTT.

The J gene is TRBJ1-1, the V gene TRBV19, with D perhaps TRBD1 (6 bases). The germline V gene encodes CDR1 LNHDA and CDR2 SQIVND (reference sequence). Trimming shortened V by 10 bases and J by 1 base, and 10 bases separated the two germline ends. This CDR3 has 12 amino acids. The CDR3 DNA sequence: TGTGCCACCACACAGGGGAACACTGAAGCTTTCTTT. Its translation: CATTQGNTEAFF. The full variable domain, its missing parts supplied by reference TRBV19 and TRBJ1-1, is DGGITQSPKYLFRKEGQNVTLSCEQNLNHDAMYWYRQDPGQGLRLIYYSQIVNDFQKGDIAEGYSVSREKKESFPLTVTSAQKNPTAFYLCATTQGNTEAFFGQGTRLTVV.

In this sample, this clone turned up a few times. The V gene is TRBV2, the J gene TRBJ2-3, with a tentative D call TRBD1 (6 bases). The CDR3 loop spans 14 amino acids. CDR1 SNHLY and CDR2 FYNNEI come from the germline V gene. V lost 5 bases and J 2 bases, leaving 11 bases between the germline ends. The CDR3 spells CASSKGENTDTQYF. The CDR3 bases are TGTGCCAGCAGTAAGGGGGAAAACACAGATACGCAGTATTTT.

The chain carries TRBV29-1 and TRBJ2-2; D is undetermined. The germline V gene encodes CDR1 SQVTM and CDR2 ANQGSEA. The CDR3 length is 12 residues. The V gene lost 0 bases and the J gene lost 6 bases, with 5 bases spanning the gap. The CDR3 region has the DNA TGCAGCGTTGAAGATCGATCCGGGGAGCTGTTTTTT. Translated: CSVEDRSGELFF.

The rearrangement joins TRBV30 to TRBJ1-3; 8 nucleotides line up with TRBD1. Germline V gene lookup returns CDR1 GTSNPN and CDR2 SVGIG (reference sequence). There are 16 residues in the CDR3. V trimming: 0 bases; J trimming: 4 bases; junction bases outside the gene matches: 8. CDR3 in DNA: TGTGCCTGGAGTGTACATGGCAGGGGGCTAGGAAACACCATATATTTT. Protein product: CAWSVHGRGLGNTIYF.

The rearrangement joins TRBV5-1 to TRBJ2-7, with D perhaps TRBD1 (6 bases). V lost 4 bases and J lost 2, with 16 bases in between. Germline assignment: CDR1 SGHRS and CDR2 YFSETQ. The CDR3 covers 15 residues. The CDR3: CASSADPGQTYEQYF. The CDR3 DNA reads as TGCGCCAGCAGCGCGGACCCGGGACAAACCTACGAGCAGTACTTC.

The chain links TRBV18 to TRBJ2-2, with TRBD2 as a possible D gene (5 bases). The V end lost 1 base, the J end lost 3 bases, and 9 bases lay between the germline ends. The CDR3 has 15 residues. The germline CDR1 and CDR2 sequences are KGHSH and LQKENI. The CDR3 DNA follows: TGTGCCAGCTCACCACTCGAGGGAGACACCGGGGAGCTGTTTTTT. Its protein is CASSPLEGDTGELFF.

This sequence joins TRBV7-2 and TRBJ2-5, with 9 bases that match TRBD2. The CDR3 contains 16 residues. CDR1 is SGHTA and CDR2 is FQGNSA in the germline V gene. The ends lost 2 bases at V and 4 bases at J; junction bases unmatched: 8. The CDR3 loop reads CASSLQGLASSETQYF. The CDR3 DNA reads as TGTGCCAGCAGCTTACAGGGACTAGCATCTTCAGAGACCCAGTACTTC.

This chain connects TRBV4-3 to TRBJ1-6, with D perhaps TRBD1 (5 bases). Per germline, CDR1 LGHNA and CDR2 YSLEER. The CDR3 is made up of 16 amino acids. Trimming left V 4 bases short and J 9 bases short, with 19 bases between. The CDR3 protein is CASSLYGAQGGSPLHF. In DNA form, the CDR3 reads TGCGCCAGCAGCCTCTATGGGGCCCAGGGAGGTTCACCCCTCCACTTT.

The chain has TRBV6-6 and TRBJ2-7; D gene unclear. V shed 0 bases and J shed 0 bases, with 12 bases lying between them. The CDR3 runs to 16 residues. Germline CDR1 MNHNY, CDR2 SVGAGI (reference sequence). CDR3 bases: TGTGCCAGCAGTTACTCGAGTATGGGAAACTCCTACGAGCAGTACTTC. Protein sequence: CASSYSSMGNSYEQYF.

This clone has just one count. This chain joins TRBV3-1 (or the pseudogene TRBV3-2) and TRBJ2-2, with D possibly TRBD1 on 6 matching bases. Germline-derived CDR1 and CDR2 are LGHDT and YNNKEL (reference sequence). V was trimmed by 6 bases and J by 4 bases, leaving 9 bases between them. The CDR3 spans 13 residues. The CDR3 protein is CASRSRGTGELFF. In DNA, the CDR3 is TGTGCCAGCAGATCCAGGGGCACCGGGGAGCTGTTTTTT.

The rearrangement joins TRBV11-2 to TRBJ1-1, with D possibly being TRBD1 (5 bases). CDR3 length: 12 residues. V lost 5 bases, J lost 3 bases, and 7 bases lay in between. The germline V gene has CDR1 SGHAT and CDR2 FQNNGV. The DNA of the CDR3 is TGTGCCAGCAGCCAAGGGGACACTGAAGCTTTCTTT. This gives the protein CASSQGDTEAFF.

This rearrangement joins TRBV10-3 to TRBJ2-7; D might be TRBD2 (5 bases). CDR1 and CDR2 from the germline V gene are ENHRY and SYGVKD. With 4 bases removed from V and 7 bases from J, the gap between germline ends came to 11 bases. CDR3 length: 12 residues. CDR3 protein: CAISVGGWEQYF. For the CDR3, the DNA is TGTGCCATCAGTGTCGGCGGGTGGGAGCAGTACTTC.

DNA of the CDR3: TGTGCCAGCAGGACCCTCAATCAGCCCCAGCATTTT. Translation gives CASRTLNQPQHF. The chain links TRBV27 to TRBJ1-5, with D unresolved. V shed 6 bases and J shed 3 bases, with 6 bases lying between them. CDR3 length: 12 amino acids. Germline CDR1 reads MNHEY; CDR2 reads SMNVEV (reference sequence).